This is a list of T cell receptor beta chains from one sample in a study of T cell repertoires in cytomegalovirus infection. MiXCR, applied by TCRdb to the reads, yields one record per CDR3 protein. The sample includes about 740,000 distinct CDR3 sequences, about a third seen only once; the top ten take roughly 2.9%. The sample comprised PBMCs. These receptors all stem from a human donor in good health (CMV status not recorded). Some clones in this sample may be carry-over from other donors' samples. Both conserved end residues are part of each CDR3. D genes are given only for firm matches. Clone size is stated in some rows and not others, as once, few, many or a class when expanded.

TRBJ2-5 TRBV7-8 . many TGTGCCAGCAGCTTAGTTGGCCAGGGACCCGAGACCCAGTACTTC CASSLVGQGPETQYF
TRBJ2-7 TRBV7-8 TRBD2 . TGTGCCAGCAGCTCCCGCTATCGCCTAGCGGAAAGCTCCTACGAGCAGTACTTC CASSSRYRLAESSYEQYF
TRBJ2-1 TRBV7-8 . many TGTGCCAGCAGCGAAACGACCCGGGGCAATGAGCAGTTCTTC CASSETTRGNEQFF
TRBJ2-5 TRBV28 . few TGTGCCAGCAGCCCGGCCGGGACGGAAGAGACCCAGTACTTC CASSPAGTEETQYF
TRBJ2-4 TRBV7-2 TRBD1 few TGTGCCAGCAGCAATCGCCTGGGACAGCCAGCCAAAAACATTCAGTACTTC CASSNRLGQPAKNIQYF
TRBJ2-7 TRBV10-3 . few TGTGCCATCAGTGAGGGGCAGGGTGGCGAGCAGTACTTC CAISEGQGGEQYF
TRBJ1-1 TRBV7-9 . few TGTGCCAGCAGCCAAACCGGGTTAGGGCCTGAAGCTTTCTTT CASSQTGLGPEAFF
TRBJ1-5 TRBV7-9 . many TGTGCCAGCAGCTTGAACGGGGTCAATCAGCCCCAGCATTTT CASSLNGVNQPQHF
TRBJ2-5 TRBV15 . few TGTGCCACCAGCAGACAACGGGCGGTCCAAGAGACCCAGTACTTC CATSRQRAVQETQYF
TRBJ1-2 TRBV29-1 . . TGCAGCGTTGAAGTCGGCCAGGGCTTGGGCGGCTACACCTTC CSVEVGQGLGGYTF
TRBJ2-2 TRBV12-3/TRBV12-4 TRBD1 many TGTGCCAGCAGGGGGAGTGGGACAGTCACCGGGGAGCTGTTTTTT CASRGSGTVTGELFF
TRBJ1-5 TRBV28 . . TGTGCCAGCAGGCCCGCTCTGTGGGGCAGTATTGATAGCAATCAGCCCCAGCATTTT CASRPALWGSIDSNQPQHF
TRBJ2-7 TRBV6-1 TRBD1 few TGTGCCAGCAGTGAAATCCCGGGACAGGGCCTCGAGCAGTACTTC CASSEIPGQGLEQYF
TRBJ1-1 TRBV5-4 TRBD1 . TGTGCCAGCAGCTTTTCAGGGGGGAATGGTCATGGGACTGAAGCTTTCTTT CASSFSGGNGHGTEAFF
TRBJ1-1 TRBV12-3/TRBV12-4 . few TGTGCCAGCAGTGGGACAACTGAAGCTTTCTTT CASSGTTEAFF
TRBJ2-7 TRBV25-1 TRBD1 . TGTGCCAGCAGTGAATCAGGGACAGGTCGGTCCGAGCAGTACTTC CASSESGTGRSEQYF
TRBJ1-1 TRBV11-2 . . TGTGCCAGCAGCTTATCCCTCTTCACTGAAGCTTTCTTT CASSLSLFTEAFF